A single sample is the source of the 28 T cell receptor beta chains below, sequenced in a study of chemoradiotherapy in HPV16-positive cancers. Method: immunoSEQ multiplex PCR; TCRdb's copy keeps in-frame clones and lacks some. Of 20,000 to 25,000 clones in the sample, approximately 73% are singletons; the top ten hold about 2.4%. This material was obtained from a patient who underwent chemoradiotherapy. Receptors were obtained from a human donor with HPV-associated anogenital cancer.

The V gene is TRBV6-6, the J gene TRBJ2-2; no clear D gene. The CDR3 runs to 14 residues. The germline gives CDR1 MNHNY, CDR2 SVGAGI (reference sequence). V lost 7 bases, J lost 1 base, and 10 bases lay in between. DNA of the CDR3: TGTGCCAGCACTTATACACGGAACACCGGGGAGCTGTTTTTT. This translates into CASTYTRNTGELFF.

The V and J genes are TRBV5-6 and TRBJ2-7; 7 bases match TRBD1. The J segment lost 4 bases and the V segment lost 6 bases, leaving 7 bases of the junction unmatched. Per the germline V gene, CDR1 is SGHDT and CDR2 is YYEEEE. The CDR3 runs to 13 residues. CDR3 nucleotides: TGTGCCAGCAATCAGGGGGTTGAATACGAGCAGTACTTC. Amino acid sequence: CASNQGVEYEQYF.

This clone appeared a few times. This chain links TRBV28 with TRBJ1-2; D gene ambiguous. The CDR3 covers 14 residues. CDR1 is MDHEN and CDR2 is SYDVKM in the germline V gene. V lost 2 bases, J lost 4 bases, and 11 bases lay in between. The CDR3 nucleotides read TGTGCCAGCAGTTTAATAGGGCGCAGCTATGGCTACACCTTC. Protein product: CASSLIGRSYGYTF.

The rearrangement links TRBV10-3 to TRBJ2-5, with 9 positions matching TRBD2. V dropped 3 bases and J dropped 0; count of bases not matched to a gene: 2. This CDR3 has 15 residues. CDR1 is ENHRY and CDR2 is SYGVKD in the germline V gene. In DNA form, the CDR3 reads TGTGCCATCAGTGAAGCGGGGGGTCACCAAGAGACCCAGTACTTC. As protein: CAISEAGGHQETQYF.

This rearrangement joins TRBV28 to TRBJ1-1; no definite D call. CDR3 length: 13 amino acids. Looked up from germline, CDR1 is MDHEN and CDR2 is SYDVKM. Trimming cost V 6 bases and J 4 bases, with 12 bases left between them. CDR3 nucleotides: TGTGCCAGCAGCTATCAAGGGTTCACTGAAGCTTTCTTT. Residues: CASSYQGFTEAFF.

This clone has only a few counts. The chain recombines TRBV16 with TRBJ1-2; 7 positions agree with TRBD1. In germline, CDR1 is KGHSY, CDR2 FQNENV. The length of the CDR3 is 14 residues. The V gene end was trimmed by 8 bases and the J gene end by 4 bases; junction bases not matched to a gene: 10. The CDR3 DNA reads TGTGCCAGCGCAGGGGGGGCTGACGGCTATGGCTACACCTTC. It codes for CASAGGADGYGYTF.

The chain is built from TRBV5-1 and TRBJ1-1; D not certain. With 3 bases removed from V and 1 base from J, the gap between germline ends came to 10 bases. The CDR3 length is 14 residues. Germline V gene sequence: CDR1 SGHRS, CDR2 YFSETQ. Here the CDR3 reads CASSYVGWNTEAFF. Written as DNA, the CDR3 is TGCGCCAGCAGCTACGTAGGGTGGAACACTGAAGCTTTCTTT.

In its sample, this clone was seen once. The chain employs TRBV11-3 and TRBJ1-2; D not certain. The CDR3 runs to 14 residues. Germline CDR1 SGHNT, CDR2 YENEEA. The V and J ends lost 4 bases and 5 bases respectively, with 14 bases between them. CDR3 DNA: TGTGCCAGCAGCTCCGACGGGTCCCCTTATGGCTACACCTTC. As protein: CASSSDGSPYGYTF. Full variable domain (missing parts from reference TRBV11-3 and TRBJ1-2): EAGVVQSPRYKIIEKKQPVAFWCNPISGHNTLYWYLQNLGQGPELLIRYENEEAVDDSQLPKDRFSAERLKGVDSTLKIQPAELGDSAVYLCASSSDGSPYGYTFGSGTRLTVV.

The chain recombines TRBV7-2 with TRBJ2-7; D gene uncertain. The CDR3 contains 13 residues. Germline lookup yields CDR1 SGHTA and CDR2 FQGNSA. V dropped 1 base and J dropped 3 bases, with 7 bases sitting between them. For the CDR3, the DNA is TGTGCCAGCAGCTTAGGGGTTAACTACGAGCAGTACTTC. This codes for CASSLGVNYEQYF.

The chain recombines TRBV7-9 with TRBJ1-4; maybe TRBD1 (6 bases). Germline CDR1 is SEHNR and CDR2 is FQNEAQ (reference sequence). Trimming removed 5 bases at V and 4 bases at J, with 11 bases between. The CDR3 sequence is 14 residues long. The CDR3 is CASSPGEVNEKLFF. The CDR3 DNA reads TGTGCCAGCAGCCCAGGGGAAGTTAATGAAAAACTGTTTTTT.

The chain employs TRBV18 and TRBJ1-4, with TRBD1 identical over 7 bases. V lost 1 base to trimming and J lost 3 bases; unmatched junction nucleotides: 2. This CDR3 contains 15 residues. Per germline, CDR1 KGHSH and CDR2 LQKENI. The CDR3 sequence is CASSPQGQANEKLFF. The CDR3 DNA is TGTGCCAGCTCACCACAAGGACAGGCTAATGAAAAACTGTTTTTT.

V usage is TRBV15 and J usage is TRBJ2-6; D gene uncertain. In germline, CDR1 is LNHNV, CDR2 YYDKDF (reference sequence). The CDR3 consists of 16 residues. V was shortened by 0 bases and J by 0 bases, with 6 bases between the two germline ends. CDR3 sequence (DNA): TGTGCCACCAGCAGAGATCTCGGCTCTGGGGCCAACGTCCTGACTTTC. Translated, it gives CATSRDLGSGANVLTF.

The V gene is TRBV6-5, the J gene TRBJ1-1; D remains unclear. CDR3 length: 16 amino acids. V dropped 0 bases and J dropped 4 bases, with 15 bases sitting between them. Germline lookup yields CDR1 MNHEY and CDR2 SVGAGI. Written as DNA, the CDR3 is TGTGCCAGCAGTTACTCGAACGAGGGAGCGAGCACTGAAGCTTTCTTT. It yields the protein CASSYSNEGASTEAFF.

The chain links TRBV5-3 to TRBJ2-7, with D perhaps TRBD1 (6 bases). TRBV5-3 falls under the ORF class, with uncertain function. This CDR3 contains 16 residues. V lost 3 bases and J lost 6, with 22 bases in between. As DNA, the CDR3 is TGTGCCAGAAGCTCCCCCCCAGGGGCGGGTAGGATCGAGCAGTACTTC. This gives the protein CARSSPPGAGRIEQYF.

This clone has just one count. The CDR3 coding sequence is TGTGCCAGTAGTCCGCGGGACAGCCCCTCCTACGAGCAGTACTTC. It is translated as CASSPRDSPSYEQYF. The chain carries TRBV19 and TRBJ2-5; tentatively, D is TRBD1 (7 bases). The J call may be incorrect, as the DNA end agrees better with TRBJ2-7. CDR1 and CDR2 (germline): LNHDA, SQIVND (reference sequence). The CDR3 length is 15 residues.

This chain connects TRBV7-8 to TRBJ1-4; 8 bases map to TRBD1. Germline CDR1 and CDR2: SGHVS and FQNEAQ. The CDR3 runs to 14 residues. V shed 6 bases and J 5 bases; nucleotides not matched to a gene: 5. The CDR3 sequence is CASRKQGGNEKLFF. In DNA form, the CDR3 reads TGTGCCAGCAGGAAACAGGGGGGCAATGAAAAACTGTTTTTT.

The gene calls are TRBV6-5 and TRBJ2-3; D is unclear. The CDR3 is 11 amino acids. Trimming cost V 6 bases and J 6 bases, with 7 bases left between them. Germline V gene sequence: CDR1 MNHEY, CDR2 SVGAGI. The CDR3 spells CASRVKDTQYF. In DNA form, the CDR3 reads TGTGCCAGCAGGGTTAAGGATACGCAGTATTTT.

V usage is TRBV28 and J usage is TRBJ2-3, with no clear D. V lost 1 base to trimming and J lost 5 bases, with 13 bases between them. The germline CDR1 and CDR2 sequences are MDHEN and SYDVKM. The CDR3 covers 15 residues. For the CDR3, the DNA is TGTGCCAGCAGTTTATTGCGGCCAGCAGGAGATACGCAGTATTTT. Translation: CASSLLRPAGDTQYF.

This sequence joins TRBV19 and TRBJ2-3, with 8 positions matching TRBD1. CDR1 and CDR2 (germline): LNHDA, SQIVND (reference sequence). This CDR3 has 13 amino acids. J lost 3 bases, V lost 8 bases, and 4 bases had no gene match. CDR3 sequence reads: CASGQGRTDTQYF. CDR3 bases: TGTGCCAGTGGACAGGGAAGAACAGATACGCAGTATTTT.

This clone showed up just a few times. V is TRBV28 and J is TRBJ2-6; no clear D gene. The germline V gene encodes CDR1 MDHEN and CDR2 SYDVKM. With 6 bases removed from V and 0 bases from J, the gap between germline ends came to 9 bases. This CDR3 region has 15 residues. Written as DNA, the CDR3 is TGTGCCAGCAGCTTCCCCGGCTCTGGGGCCAACGTCCTGACTTTC. This gives the protein CASSFPGSGANVLTF.

This clone has only a few counts. The rearrangement links TRBV11-2 to TRBJ1-1; TRBD1 matches 10 bases. In germline, CDR1 is SGHAT, CDR2 FQNNGV. CDR3 length: 16 amino acids. After removal of 5 bases from V and 1 base from J, the junction contained 7 bases not matched to a gene. CDR3 DNA sequence: TGTGCCAGCAGCGCCGGGACAGGGGTTACGAACACTGAAGCTTTCTTT. Amino acids: CASSAGTGVTNTEAFF.

The CDR3 DNA is TGTGCCAGTAGTATACAGGGGGATAAAGATACGCAGTATTTT. It encodes CASSIQGDKDTQYF. This chain links TRBV19 with TRBJ2-3; 7 positions agree with TRBD1. Germline CDR1 is LNHDA and CDR2 is SQIVND (reference sequence). The V segment lost 2 bases and the J segment 5 bases; nucleotides outside the gene matches: 4. The CDR3 runs to 14 residues. Using reference TRBV19 and TRBJ2-3 for the parts outside the CDR3, the full variable domain is DGGITQSPKYLFRKEGQNVTLSCEQNLNHDAMYWYRQDPGQGLRLIYYSQIVNDFQKGDIAEGYSVSREKKESFPLTVTSAQKNPTAFYLCASSIQGDKDTQYFGPGTRLTVL.

CDR3 region: CASCQERGHEQFF. The CDR3 DNA reads as TGTGCCAGCTGTCAGGAACGAGGTCATGAGCAGTTCTTC. The J gene is TRBJ2-1, the V gene TRBV6-1; D call uncertain. V was cut by 8 bases and J by 8 bases, with 16 bases left in between. This CDR3 contains 13 residues. Germline loops: CDR1 MNHNS, CDR2 SASEGT.

This clone has just one count. The chain links TRBV30 to TRBJ1-5, with D possibly TRBD1 on 5 matching bases. The CDR3 sequence is 13 residues long. V was trimmed by 2 bases and J by 7 bases, leaving 12 bases between them. Germline CDR1 is GTSNPN and CDR2 is SVGIG (reference sequence). The CDR3: CAWSPGAGQPQHF. Written as DNA, the CDR3 is TGTGCCTGGAGTCCCGGGGCGGGCCAGCCCCAGCATTTT.

This chain joins TRBV9 and TRBJ1-4; tentative D call: TRBD1 (6 bases). The CDR3 extends over 15 amino acids. V was pared by 0 bases and J by 6 bases, with 12 bases between. Germline lookup yields CDR1 SGDLS and CDR2 YYNGEE. CDR3 sequence reads: CASSVGPGVDEKLFF. The CDR3 DNA reads TGTGCCAGCAGCGTAGGGCCAGGGGTGGATGAAAAACTGTTTTTT. The full variable domain, rest sourced from reference TRBV9 and TRBJ1-4, is DSGVTQTPKHLITATGQRVTLRCSPRSGDLSVYWYQQSLDQGLQFLIQYYNGEERAKGNILERFSAQQFPDLHSELNLSSLELGDSALYFCASSVGPGVDEKLFFGSGTQLSVL.

This chain uses TRBV5-5 with TRBJ2-7; D is ambiguous. The V gene lost 2 bases and the J gene lost 0 bases, with 12 bases spanning the gap. The germline V gene has CDR1 SGHKS and CDR2 YYEKEE (reference sequence). CDR3 length: 15 residues. CDR3 protein: CASSFIAASSYEQYF. The CDR3 DNA is TGTGCCAGCAGCTTTATAGCCGCAAGCTCCTACGAGCAGTACTTC.

The chain employs TRBV28 and TRBJ1-2, with TRBD1 identical over 7 bases. Germline CDR1 and CDR2: MDHEN and SYDVKM. Trimming took 5 bases from V and 4 from J; bases not matched to a gene: 4. The CDR3 is 13 amino acids. CDR3 loop: CASSMDRLYGYTF. The DNA of the CDR3 is TGTGCCAGCAGTATGGACAGGCTCTATGGCTACACCTTC.

This rearrangement joins TRBV18 to TRBJ2-3, with a tentative D call TRBD1 (6 bases). Trimming stripped 8 bases from V and 6 bases from J, with 21 bases between. This CDR3 is built from 15 residues. Germline assignment: CDR1 KGHSH and CDR2 LQKENI. CDR3 in amino acids: CASRKGHASADTQYF. In nucleotides, the CDR3 is TGTGCCAGCAGAAAGGGACATGCGTCAGCCGATACGCAGTATTTT.